A single sample gave rise to the 16 T cell receptor beta chains below, sequenced in a study of blood T cell repertoires in COVID-19. Sequencing used immunoSEQ multiplex PCR; TCRdb keeps in-frame clones, though not all of them. The repertoire holds some 250,000 clones, 89% seen once, with almost 4% in the top ten. The sequenced sample was PBMCs or T cells enriched from blood (not recorded which). The receptors here all came from a young woman with acute COVID-19.

The V gene is TRBV7-9, the J gene TRBJ1-2; TRBD1 matches 9 bases. V dropped 2 bases and J dropped 0; count of bases not matched to a gene: 4. CDR3 length: 16 residues. Germline-derived CDR1 and CDR2 are SEHNR and FQNEAQ (reference sequence). CDR3: CASSLWDRAPNYGYTF. The CDR3 nucleotides read TGTGCCAGCAGCTTATGGGACAGGGCCCCTAACTATGGCTACACCTTC. Looking up the rest from reference TRBV7-9 and TRBJ1-2 gives the full variable domain: DTGVSQNPRHKITKRGQNVTFRCDPISEHNRLYWYRQTLGQGPEFLTYFQNEAQLEKSRLLSDRFSAERPKGSFSTLEIQRTEQGDSAMYLCASSLWDRAPNYGYTFGSGTRLTVV.

This chain links TRBV5-3 with TRBJ2-7, with TRBD1 matching 8 bases. TRBV5-3 is placed among ORFs of uncertain function. Losses at the gene ends were 10 bases for V and 4 bases for J; bases not matched to a gene: 13. This CDR3 has 14 amino acids. The CDR3 sequence is CAVCTGGHHYEQYF. CDR3 nucleotides: TGTGCCGTATGTACAGGGGGGCATCATTACGAGCAGTACTTC.

This chain uses TRBV9 with TRBJ2-2, with a possible D match to TRBD1 (6 bases). This CDR3 spans 16 amino acids. Deletions cut 0 bases from V and 4 bases from J, with 13 bases between. Germline V lookup: CDR1 SGDLS, CDR2 YYNGEE. CDR3 DNA sequence: TGTGCCAGCAGCGTAGATGGTGGGGGCCGCACCGGGGAGCTGTTTTTT. It is translated as CASSVDGGGRTGELFF.

V and J are TRBV19 and TRBJ1-5; 8 bases align to TRBD1. Germline CDR1 and CDR2: LNHDA and SQIVND (reference sequence). With V trimmed by 7 bases and J by 7 bases, 9 bases remained unmatched. The CDR3 has 14 residues. DNA of the CDR3: TGTGCCAGTACCATCGGACAGGGTGGACAGCCCCAGCATTTT. This gives the protein CASTIGQGGQPQHF.

This clone was picked up a small number of times. The CDR3 nucleotides read TGTGCCAGCAAAGGGAGTGGACTAGCGGGGGACAATGAGCAGTTCTTC. It translates to CASKGSGLAGDNEQFF. The chain has TRBV2 and TRBJ2-1; 13 bases map to TRBD2. The germline CDR1 and CDR2 sequences are SNHLY and FYNNEI. V shed 7 bases and J 5 bases; nucleotides not matched to a gene: 8. The CDR3 loop spans 16 amino acids.

This chain's CDR3 is CASSVLAGGPGNEQFF. As DNA, the CDR3 is TGTGCCAGTAGTGTGCTAGCGGGGGGGCCAGGGAATGAGCAGTTCTTC. J is TRBJ2-1 and V is TRBV19, with 12 bases identical to TRBD2. This CDR3 is 16 amino acids long. Per germline, CDR1 LNHDA and CDR2 SQIVND (reference sequence). Trimming at V came to 5 bases and at J to 7 bases, leaving 9 bases not matched to a gene.

The V and J genes are TRBV2 and TRBJ2-2, with 8 bases aligning to TRBD1. The V gene end was trimmed by 3 bases and the J gene end by 2 bases; junction bases not matched to a gene: 5. In germline, CDR1 is SNHLY, CDR2 FYNNEI. This CDR3 has 16 residues. This chain's CDR3 is CASSETGVSNTGELFF. The CDR3 DNA is TGTGCCAGCAGTGAGACAGGGGTGTCAAACACCGGGGAGCTGTTTTTT.

This clone came up once. The chain combines TRBV18 with TRBJ2-7, with a tentative D call TRBD2 (6 bases). CDR1 is KGHSH, CDR2 LQKENI, per germline. Trimming took off 2 bases at V and 3 bases at J, with 14 bases between the two ends. This CDR3 has 15 amino acids. This chain's CDR3 is CASSPASRGNYEQYF. CDR3 in DNA: TGTGCCAGCTCACCAGCTTCGCGGGGTAACTACGAGCAGTACTTC.

This clone has more than one count but fewer than ten. The chain recombines TRBV2 with TRBJ2-5; D might be TRBD2 (5 bases). The germline V gene encodes CDR1 SNHLY and CDR2 FYNNEI. The CDR3 runs 11 residues. V was cut by 6 bases and J by 9 bases, with 11 bases left in between. CDR3 DNA sequence: TGTGCCAGCAGCGGACTTCAACCCCAGTACTTC. Amino acids: CASSGLQPQYF.

V and J are TRBV7-9 and TRBJ2-3; the match to TRBD2 covers 8 bases. Germline V CDR1 and CDR2: SEHNR, FQNEAQ (reference sequence). This CDR3 is 15 amino acids long. V was clipped by 5 bases and J by 4 bases; unmatched bases: 8. Here the CDR3 DNA reads TGTGCCAGCAGCCAGGCCGGGGGGGACCCAGATACGCAGTATTTT. It codes for CASSQAGGDPDTQYF.

The chain carries TRBV14 and TRBJ2-7, with D possibly TRBD1 on 6 matching bases. The germline V gene encodes CDR1 SGHDN and CDR2 FVKESK. The CDR3 consists of 14 residues. Trimming cost V 4 bases and J 0 bases, with 10 bases left between them. The CDR3 loop is CASSRRTVSYEQYF. The DNA of the CDR3 is TGTGCCAGCAGCCGGCGGACAGTCTCCTACGAGCAGTACTTC.

The genes are TRBV2 and TRBJ2-2; TRBD2 matches at 8 bases. Germline CDR1 SNHLY, CDR2 FYNNEI. This CDR3 is 15 amino acids long. V lost 10 bases and J lost 5; bases outside the gene matches: 12. The CDR3: CATALAGPGTGELFF. The CDR3 nucleotides are TGTGCCACCGCTTTAGCGGGGCCGGGGACCGGGGAGCTGTTTTTT.

This chain links TRBV3-1 (or the pseudogene TRBV3-2) with TRBJ2-5; 12 positions match TRBD2. The junction had 3 bases not matched to a gene; V was cut back by 0 bases and J by 4 bases. This CDR3 has 16 residues. Per the germline V gene, CDR1 is LGHDT and CDR2 is YNNKEL (reference sequence). This chain's CDR3 is CASSQDQLAGGETQYF. Here the CDR3 DNA reads TGTGCCAGCAGCCAAGATCAACTAGCGGGGGGAGAGACCCAGTACTTC.

The V gene is TRBV6-4, the J gene TRBJ1-1, with 8 positions matching TRBD1. V trimming: 3 bases; J trimming: 6 bases; junction bases outside the gene matches: 12. There are 16 residues in the CDR3. In germline, CDR1 is MRHNA, CDR2 SNTAGT. The CDR3 region has the DNA TGTGCCAGCAGTGATCTACCGCCCGGACAGGGCCCTGAAGCTTTCTTT. Translation: CASSDLPPGQGPEAFF.

This chain joins TRBV2 and TRBJ1-3; D call uncertain. The V gene lost 7 bases and the J gene lost 0 bases, with 13 bases spanning the gap. Germline-derived CDR1 and CDR2 are SNHLY and FYNNEI. The CDR3 covers 15 residues. The CDR3 bases are TGTGCCAGCACCGCTCAGGTGATCTCTGGAAACACCATATATTTT. It yields the protein CASTAQVISGNTIYF.

The chain uses TRBV7-9 and TRBJ1-5, with 11 bases matching TRBD1. Germline V gene data show CDR1 as SEHNR and CDR2 as FQNEAQ (reference sequence). The CDR3 spans 19 residues. With V trimmed by 0 bases and J by 2 bases, 9 bases remained unmatched. In nucleotides, the CDR3 is TGTGCCAGCAGCTTAGCGACGGGACAGGGGGTGCGAGGCAATCAGCCCCAGCATTTT. Protein: CASSLATGQGVRGNQPQHF.